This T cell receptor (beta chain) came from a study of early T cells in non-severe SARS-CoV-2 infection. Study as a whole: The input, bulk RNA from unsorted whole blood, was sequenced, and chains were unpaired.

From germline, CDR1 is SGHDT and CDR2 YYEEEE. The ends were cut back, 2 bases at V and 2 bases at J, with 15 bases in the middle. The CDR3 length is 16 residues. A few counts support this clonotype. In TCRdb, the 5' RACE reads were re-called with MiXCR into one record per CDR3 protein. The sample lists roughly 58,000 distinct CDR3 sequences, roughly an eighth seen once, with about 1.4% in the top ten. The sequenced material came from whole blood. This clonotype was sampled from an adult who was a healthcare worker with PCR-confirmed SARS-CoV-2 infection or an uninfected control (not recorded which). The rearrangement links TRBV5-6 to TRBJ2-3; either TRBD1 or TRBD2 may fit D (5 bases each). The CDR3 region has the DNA TGTGCCAGCAGCTTCTATCAGCGGACAACCACAGATACGCAGTATTTT. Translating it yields CASSFYQRTTTDTQYF. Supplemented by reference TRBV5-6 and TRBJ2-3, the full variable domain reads DAGVTQSPTHLIKTRGQQVTLRCSPKSGHDTVSWYQQALGQGPQFIFQYYEEEERQRGNFPDRFSGHQFPNYSSELNVNALLLGDSALYLCASSFYQRTTTDTQYFGPGTRLTVL.